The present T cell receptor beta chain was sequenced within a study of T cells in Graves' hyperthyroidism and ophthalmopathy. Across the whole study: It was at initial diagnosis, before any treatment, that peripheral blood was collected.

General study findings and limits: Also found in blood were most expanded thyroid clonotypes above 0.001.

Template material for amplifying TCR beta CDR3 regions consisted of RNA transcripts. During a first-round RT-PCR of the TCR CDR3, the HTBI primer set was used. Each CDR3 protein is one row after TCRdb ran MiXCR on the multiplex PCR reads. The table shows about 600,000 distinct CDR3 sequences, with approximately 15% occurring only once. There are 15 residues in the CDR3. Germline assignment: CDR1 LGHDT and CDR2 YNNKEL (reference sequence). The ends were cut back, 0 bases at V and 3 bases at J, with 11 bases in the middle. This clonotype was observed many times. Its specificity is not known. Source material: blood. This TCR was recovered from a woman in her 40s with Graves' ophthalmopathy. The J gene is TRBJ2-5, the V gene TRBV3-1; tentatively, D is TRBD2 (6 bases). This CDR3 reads CASSQDPKREETQYF. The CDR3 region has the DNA TGTGCCAGCAGCCAAGATCCTAAGCGGGAAGAGACCCAGTACTTC.